Below, 23 T cell receptor beta chains from the same sample are listed, as sequenced in a study of T cell responses to AZD1222 COVID-19 vaccine. Generated by immunoSEQ multiplex PCR, the TCRdb table keeps only in-frame clones and is missing some. The sample shows around 70,000 clones, around 89% of them seen only once. Material: peripheral blood, obtained 28 days after the second dose of the MenACWY control vaccine. These TCRs come from an adult who received the MenACWY meningococcal vaccine as a control.

The chain combines TRBV2 with TRBJ2-1; TRBD2 agrees at 12 bases. Germline values: CDR1 SNHLY, CDR2 FYNNEI. Losses at the gene ends were 3 bases for V and 7 bases for J; bases not matched to a gene: 4. This CDR3 contains 15 residues. In nucleotides, the CDR3 is TGTGCCAGCAGTGAGGCTAGCGGGAGGGGAAATGAGCAGTTCTTC. It specifies CASSEASGRGNEQFF.

The chain combines TRBV29-1 with TRBJ2-2; 15 bases are a match to TRBD2. CDR3 length: 15 amino acids. The junction had 5 bases not matched to a gene; V was cut back by 7 bases and J by 5 bases. Germline V CDR1 and CDR2: SQVTM, ANQGSEA. For the CDR3, the DNA is TGCAGCGCCGGACTAGCGGGGGGGCGTACCGGGGAGCTGTTTTTT. Encoded protein: CSAGLAGGRTGELFF.

V gene TRBV19 combines with J gene TRBJ1-6; TRBD1 matches at 11 bases. This CDR3 comprises 16 residues. Trimming removed 6 bases from V and 7 bases from J; junction bases left unmatched: 8. Germline V CDR1 and CDR2: LNHDA, SQIVND (reference sequence). CDR3 in DNA: TGTGCCAGTAGCCCCTCCGGGACAGGGGGAAATTCACCCCTCCACTTT. Protein: CASSPSGTGGNSPLHF. Filled out from reference TRBV19 and TRBJ1-6, the complete variable domain reads DGGITQSPKYLFRKEGQNVTLSCEQNLNHDAMYWYRQDPGQGLRLIYYSQIVNDFQKGDIAEGYSVSREKKESFPLTVTSAQKNPTAFYLCASSPSGTGGNSPLHFGNGTRLTVT.

This clone was found once. The chain is built from TRBV18 and TRBJ1-4; D not resolved. The V gene's germline CDR1 is KGHSH and CDR2 LQKENI. The V end lost 3 bases, the J end lost 4 bases, and 6 bases lay between the germline ends. There are 13 residues in the CDR3. As DNA, the CDR3 is TGTGCCAGCTCACCGGGAGGTAATGAAAAACTGTTTTTT. It is translated as CASSPGGNEKLFF.

The chain links TRBV27 to TRBJ2-5; a weak D match, TRBD2 (5 bases). The germline V gene encodes CDR1 MNHEY and CDR2 SMNVEV (reference sequence). The CDR3 runs to 14 residues. V was clipped by 6 bases and J by 4 bases, with 15 bases between them. The CDR3 DNA sequence: TGTGCCAGCAGCGAGGCAGCTCGGGGAGAGACCCAGTACTTC. It codes for CASSEAARGETQYF.

The chain uses TRBV6-5 and TRBJ2-7; D ambiguous. Trimming removed 5 bases from V and 2 bases from J, with 10 bases in between. This CDR3 is 13 amino acids long. Germline V CDR1 and CDR2: MNHEY, SVGAGI. The CDR3 is CASSPHRAYEQYF. The CDR3 DNA follows: TGTGCCAGCAGTCCCCATAGGGCCTACGAGCAGTACTTC.

This clone is a singleton in its sample. The chain has TRBV3-1 (or the pseudogene TRBV3-2) and TRBJ1-1; D gene unclear. This CDR3 has 15 amino acids. Germline values: CDR1 LGHDT, CDR2 YNNKEL (reference sequence). The V end was cut by 1 base, the J end by 1 base, with 10 bases between. CDR3 nucleotide sequence: TGTGCCAGCAGCCAAGGGGCAGCAGAGAACACTGAAGCTTTCTTT. Encoded protein: CASSQGAAENTEAFF.

The chain uses TRBV9 and TRBJ2-2; TRBD2 matches 10 bases. The germline V gene has CDR1 SGDLS and CDR2 YYNGEE. The ends lost 0 bases at V and 3 bases at J; junction bases unmatched: 5. The CDR3 covers 17 residues. The CDR3 spells CASSVATAGGDTGELFF. The CDR3 DNA follows: TGTGCCAGCAGCGTAGCCACAGCGGGAGGGGACACCGGGGAGCTGTTTTTT. Filled out from reference TRBV9 and TRBJ2-2, the complete variable domain reads DSGVTQTPKHLITATGQRVTLRCSPRSGDLSVYWYQQSLDQGLQFLIQYYNGEERAKGNILERFSAQQFPDLHSELNLSSLELGDSALYFCASSVATAGGDTGELFFGEGSRLTVL.

The V call is TRBV29-1, the J call TRBJ2-5, with no clear D. V lost 2 bases to trimming and J lost 4 bases, with 14 bases between them. The CDR3 covers 14 residues. Germline assignment: CDR1 SQVTM and CDR2 ANQGSEA. CDR3 sequence reads: CSVERGVVGETQYF. The CDR3 DNA reads TGCAGCGTTGAAAGAGGCGTTGTCGGAGAGACCCAGTACTTC.

This clone was detected once. This chain links TRBV4-3 with TRBJ2-3; D ambiguous. The CDR3 is 14 amino acids. Per germline, CDR1 LGHNA and CDR2 YSLEER. V lost 0 bases and J 6 bases, leaving 10 bases between the germline ends. This CDR3 is CASSQDGPVDTQYF. The CDR3 nucleotides read TGCGCCAGCAGCCAAGATGGACCGGTCGATACGCAGTATTTT.

This chain uses TRBV9 with TRBJ1-2; D is uncertain. V dropped 7 bases and J dropped 8 bases, with 18 bases sitting between them. The V gene's germline CDR1 is SGDLS and CDR2 YYNGEE. The CDR3 runs 13 residues. Written as DNA, the CDR3 is TGTGCCAGCTCCTCTGAGTTTACGGGCGGCTACACCTTC. Translating gives CASSSEFTGGYTF. Full variable domain (remainder filled in from reference TRBV9 and TRBJ1-2): DSGVTQTPKHLITATGQRVTLRCSPRSGDLSVYWYQQSLDQGLQFLIQYYNGEERAKGNILERFSAQQFPDLHSELNLSSLELGDSALYFCASSSEFTGGYTFGSGTRLTVV.

The V and J genes are TRBV12-3 or TRBV12-4 and TRBJ2-3; D is undetermined. V was pared by 3 bases and J by 0 bases, with 1 base between. The CDR3 totals 12 residues. The CDR3 DNA is TGTGCCAGCAGTTTCAGCACAGATACGCAGTATTTT. This sequence encodes CASSFSTDTQYF.

This rearrangement joins TRBV7-2 to TRBJ1-6; D unresolved. The CDR3 contains 17 residues. Trimming shortened V by 5 bases and J by 8 bases, and 22 bases separated the two germline ends. Germline V CDR1 and CDR2: SGHTA, FQGNSA. The CDR3 sequence is CASSPQPGVRWDSPLHF. CDR3 bases: TGTGCCAGCAGCCCGCAGCCCGGGGTGAGGTGGGATTCACCCCTCCACTTT.

This clone occurred once. The chain joins TRBV30 to TRBJ1-3; TRBD1 aligns across 7 bases. With V trimmed by 8 bases and J by 2 bases, 6 bases remained unmatched. CDR3 length: 13 amino acids. Germline V gene data show CDR1 as GTSNPN and CDR2 as SVGIG (reference sequence). CDR3 DNA: TGTGCCCAACCAGACAGGGCTGGAAACACCATATATTTT. It specifies CAQPDRAGNTIYF.

V and J are TRBV30 and TRBJ1-6; D gene unclear. The V end was cut by 3 bases, the J end by 8 bases, with 8 bases between. Germline V gene lookup returns CDR1 GTSNPN and CDR2 SVGIG (reference sequence). CDR3 length: 12 amino acids. The CDR3 region is CAWSPQYSPLHF. DNA for the CDR3: TGTGCCTGGAGCCCACAGTATTCACCCCTCCACTTT.

The rearrangement joins TRBV29-1 to TRBJ2-3; 13 nucleotides align to TRBD2. CDR1 SQVTM and CDR2 ANQGSEA come from the germline V gene. The CDR3 is made up of 14 amino acids. J was trimmed by 4 bases and V by 7 bases; bases with no gene match: 5. This CDR3 reads CSAETSGRPDTQYF. The CDR3 region has the DNA TGCAGCGCAGAGACTAGCGGGAGGCCAGATACGCAGTATTTT.

The genes are TRBV9 and TRBJ1-2; a possible D gene is TRBD1 (5 bases). Germline lookup yields CDR1 SGDLS and CDR2 YYNGEE. Deletions cut 0 bases from V and 6 bases from J, with 9 bases between. This CDR3 has 13 amino acids. As DNA, the CDR3 is TGTGCCAGCAGCGTAGATGGGGGGGATGGCTACACCTTC. Its protein is CASSVDGGDGYTF.

This chain uses TRBV10-3 with TRBJ2-7; the D gene is possibly TRBD2 (7 bases). CDR1 is ENHRY, CDR2 SYGVKD, per germline. The CDR3 runs to 13 residues. V was shortened by 8 bases and J by 3 bases, with 14 bases between the two germline ends. DNA for the CDR3: TGTGCCATCTCTAGAGGGGGGGACTACGAGCAGTACTTC. The encoded protein is CAISRGGDYEQYF.

The CDR3 protein is CASSPRMNTGELFF. The CDR3 DNA follows: TGTGCCAGCAGCCCCCGGATGAACACCGGGGAGCTGTTTTTT. The gene calls are TRBV6-6 and TRBJ2-2; D gene unclear. From germline, CDR1 is MNHNY and CDR2 SVGAGI (reference sequence). The CDR3 consists of 14 residues. Trimming cost V 6 bases and J 1 base, with 9 bases left between them.

The CDR3 is CKTGAGNTIYF. The CDR3, as DNA: TGTAAGACCGGCGCGGGAAACACCATATATTTT. This chain uses TRBV28 with TRBJ1-3; no firm D call. The CDR3 extends over 11 amino acids. Germline V gives CDR1 MDHEN, CDR2 SYDVKM.

In this sample, this clone turned up once. The CDR3 DNA follows: TGTGCCAGCAGCCTTCTAGCGGGAGGTAGGGGTCAAGAGACCCAGTACTTC. Protein sequence: CASSLLAGGRGQETQYF. The V gene is TRBV3-1 (or the pseudogene TRBV3-2), the J gene TRBJ2-5, with 11 bases aligning to TRBD2. J was trimmed by 2 bases and V by 4 bases; bases with no gene match: 9. The CDR3 has 17 amino acids. Looked up from germline, CDR1 is LGHDT and CDR2 is YNNKEL (reference sequence).

The V call is TRBV7-2, the J call TRBJ1-1; a weak D match, TRBD1 (6 bases). The V gene's germline CDR1 is SGHTA and CDR2 FQGNSA. Deletions cut 6 bases from V and 1 base from J, with 9 bases between. The CDR3 covers 13 residues. The CDR3 here is CASSRQENTEAFF. The DNA for the CDR3 is TGTGCCAGCAGTCGACAGGAGAACACTGAAGCTTTCTTT.

V and J are TRBV5-1 and TRBJ1-6; D unclear. The CDR3 loop spans 15 amino acids. Trimming cost V 1 base and J 5 bases, with 10 bases left between them. Germline V CDR1 and CDR2: SGHRS, YFSETQ. The CDR3: CASSLLGENNSPLHF. The CDR3 nucleotides read TGCGCCAGCAGCTTGCTCGGGGAAAATAATTCACCCCTCCACTTT. The variable domain in full, with the rest retrieved from reference TRBV5-1 and TRBJ1-6, is KAGVTQTPRYLIKTRGQQVTLSCSPISGHRSVSWYQQTPGQGLQFLFEYFSETQRNKGNFPGRFSGRQFSNSRSEMNVSTLELGDSALYLCASSLLGENNSPLHFGNGTRLTVT.